Following are 9 T cell receptor beta chains from one sample sequenced in a study of cytomegalovirus exposure and HLA in healthy donors. Primers included in the PCR were 60 Vbeta and 13 Jbeta primers. Clones were sequenced by immunoSEQ multiplex PCR, and TCRdb holds only the in-frame ones, with some missing. The sample holds 150,000 to 200,000 clones, less than 85% seen once. Material: PBMCs. These receptors all come from a girl between 5 and 17 years old in good health and CMV-seropositive.

The rearrangement uses TRBV4-3 and TRBJ1-6; a weak D match, TRBD1 (5 bases). Germline V gene data show CDR1 as LGHNA and CDR2 as YSLEER. V lost 1 base, J lost 10 bases, and 14 bases lay in between. CDR3 length: 15 residues. CDR3 nucleotides: TGCGCCAGCAGCCAAGGCTCATGGGGCGAATCACCCCTCCACTTT. This codes for CASSQGSWGESPLHF.

This clone was picked up one time. The chain uses TRBV6-1 and TRBJ1-4, with 9 bases fitting TRBD1. The CDR3 sequence is 14 residues long. V was clipped by 6 bases and J by 7 bases; unmatched bases: 6. Germline V gives CDR1 MNHNS, CDR2 SASEGT. CDR3 DNA: TGTGCCAGCAGGCCCGGGACAGGGTTTGAAAAACTGTTTTTT. It codes for CASRPGTGFEKLFF.

The table lists this clone with a few counts. The chain combines TRBV19 with TRBJ2-7, with D unclear. Trimming took 0 bases from V and 1 from J, leaving 4 bases between them. Germline-derived CDR1 and CDR2 are LNHDA and SQIVND (reference sequence). This CDR3 has 13 residues. The CDR3 reads CASSIDGSYEQYF. In DNA form, the CDR3 reads TGTGCCAGTAGTATAGACGGGTCCTACGAGCAGTACTTC.

This chain links TRBV4-2 with TRBJ2-3; D might be TRBD2 (7 bases). V lost 1 base and J 2 bases, leaving 16 bases between the germline ends. CDR1 and CDR2 from the germline V gene are LGHNA and YNFKEQ. The CDR3 has 17 amino acids. The CDR3 sequence: CASSQGMGAGVTDTQYF. The CDR3 DNA is TGTGCCAGCAGCCAAGGAATGGGGGCGGGGGTCACAGATACGCAGTATTTT.

This rearrangement joins TRBV6-4 to TRBJ2-1; 16 bases map to TRBD2. The CDR3 spans 21 residues. The V segment lost 4 bases and the J segment 7 bases; nucleotides outside the gene matches: 19. Germline assignment: CDR1 MRHNA and CDR2 SNTAGT. Here the CDR3 reads CASSASWSPGLAGGRGNEQFF. CDR3 in DNA: TGTGCCAGCAGTGCCTCCTGGAGCCCGGGACTAGCGGGGGGGAGAGGGAATGAGCAGTTCTTC.

The chain has TRBV18 and TRBJ1-1, with 7 bases matching TRBD1. With 3 bases clipped from V and 3 bases from J, the junction kept 13 bases outside the gene matches. CDR1 is KGHSH, CDR2 LQKENI, per germline. The length of the CDR3 is 17 residues. CDR3 nucleotides: TGTGCCAGCTCACCTGAAATGACACAGGGGTTGGACACTGAAGCTTTCTTT. Residues: CASSPEMTQGLDTEAFF.

The rearrangement uses TRBV5-6 and TRBJ1-1; D is possibly TRBD1 (6 bases). V gave up 2 bases and J gave up 0 bases, with 14 bases separating them. There are 16 residues in the CDR3. From germline, CDR1 is SGHDT and CDR2 YYEEEE. The CDR3: CASSFGRGDMNTEAFF. In nucleotides, the CDR3 is TGTGCCAGCAGCTTCGGCAGGGGCGACATGAACACTGAAGCTTTCTTT.

The genes are TRBV2 and TRBJ2-7; D may be TRBD2 (6 bases). This CDR3 spans 11 amino acids. CDR1 is SNHLY and CDR2 is FYNNEI in the germline V gene. Trimming took 8 bases from V and 11 from J, leaving 16 bases between them. The CDR3, as DNA: TGTGCCAGCGAGTTCGCGGGACGGGAGTACTTC. Amino acid sequence: CASEFAGREYF. Full variable domain (rest looked up from reference TRBV2 and TRBJ2-7): EPEVTQTPSHQVTQMGQEVILRCVPISNHLYFYWYRQILGQKVEFLVSFYNNEISEKSEIFDDQFSVERPDGSNFTLKIRSTKLEDSAMYFCASEFAGREYFGPGTRLTVT.

This clone appeared once. V is TRBV9 and J is TRBJ2-7; TRBD1 aligns across 7 bases. The CDR3 extends over 13 amino acids. After removal of 4 bases from V and 6 bases from J, the junction contained 7 bases not matched to a gene. Per the germline V gene, CDR1 is SGDLS and CDR2 is YYNGEE. Here the CDR3 reads CASSSNRGGEQYF. The CDR3 nucleotides read TGTGCCAGCAGCTCAAACAGGGGCGGCGAGCAGTACTTC.